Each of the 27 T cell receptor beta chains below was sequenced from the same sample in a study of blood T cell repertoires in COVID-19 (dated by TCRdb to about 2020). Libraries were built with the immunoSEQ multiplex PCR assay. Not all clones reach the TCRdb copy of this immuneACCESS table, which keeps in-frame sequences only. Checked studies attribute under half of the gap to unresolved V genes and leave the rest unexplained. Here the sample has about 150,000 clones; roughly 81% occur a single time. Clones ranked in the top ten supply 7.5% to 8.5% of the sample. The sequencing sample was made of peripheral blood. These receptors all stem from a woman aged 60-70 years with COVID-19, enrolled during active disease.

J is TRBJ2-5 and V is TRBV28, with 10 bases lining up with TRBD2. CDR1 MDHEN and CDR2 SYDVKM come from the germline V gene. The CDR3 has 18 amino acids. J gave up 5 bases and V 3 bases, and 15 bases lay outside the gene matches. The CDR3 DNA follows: TGTGCCAGCAGTTTCTTCGCTACCTCTAGCGGGAGTGGGGAGACCCAGTACTTC. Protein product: CASSFFATSSGSGETQYF.

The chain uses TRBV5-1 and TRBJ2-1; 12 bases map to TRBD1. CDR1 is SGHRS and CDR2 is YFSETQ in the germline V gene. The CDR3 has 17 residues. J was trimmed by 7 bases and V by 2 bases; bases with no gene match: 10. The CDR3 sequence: CASSLGTGGAVGNEQFF. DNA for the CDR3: TGCGCCAGCAGCTTAGGGACAGGGGGCGCGGTAGGTAATGAGCAGTTCTTC.

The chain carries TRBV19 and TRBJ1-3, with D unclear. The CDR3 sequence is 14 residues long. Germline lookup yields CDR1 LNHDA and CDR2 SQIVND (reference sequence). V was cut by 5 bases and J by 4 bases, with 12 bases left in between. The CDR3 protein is CASSLRGSGNTIYF. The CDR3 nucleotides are TGTGCCAGTAGTCTGAGAGGGTCCGGAAACACCATATATTTT. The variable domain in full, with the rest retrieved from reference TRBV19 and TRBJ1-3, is DGGITQSPKYLFRKEGQNVTLSCEQNLNHDAMYWYRQDPGQGLRLIYYSQIVNDFQKGDIAEGYSVSREKKESFPLTVTSAQKNPTAFYLCASSLRGSGNTIYFGEGSWLTVV.

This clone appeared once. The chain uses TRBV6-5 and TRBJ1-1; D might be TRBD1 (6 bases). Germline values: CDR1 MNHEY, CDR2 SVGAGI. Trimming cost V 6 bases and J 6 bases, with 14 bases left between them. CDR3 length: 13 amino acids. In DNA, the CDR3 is TGTGCCAGCAGATCGAGGGGGATTGCTGAAGCTTTCTTT. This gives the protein CASRSRGIAEAFF.

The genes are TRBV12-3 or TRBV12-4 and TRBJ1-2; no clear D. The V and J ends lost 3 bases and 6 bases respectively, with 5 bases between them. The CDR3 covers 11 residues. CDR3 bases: TGTGCCAGCAGTTTGGGCAATGGCTACACCTTC. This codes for CASSLGNGYTF.

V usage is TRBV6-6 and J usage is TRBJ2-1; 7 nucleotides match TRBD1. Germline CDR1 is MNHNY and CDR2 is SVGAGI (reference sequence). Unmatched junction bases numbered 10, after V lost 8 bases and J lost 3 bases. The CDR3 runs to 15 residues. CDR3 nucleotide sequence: TGTGCCAGCCATTTAGACAGGGTGGACTACAATGAGCAGTTCTTC. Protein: CASHLDRVDYNEQFF.

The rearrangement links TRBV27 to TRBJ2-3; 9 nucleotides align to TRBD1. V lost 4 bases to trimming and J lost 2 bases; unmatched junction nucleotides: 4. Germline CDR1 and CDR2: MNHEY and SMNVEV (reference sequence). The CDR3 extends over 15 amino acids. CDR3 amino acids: CASSSDRGFTDTQYF. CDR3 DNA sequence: TGTGCCAGCAGTTCAGACAGGGGGTTCACAGATACGCAGTATTTT.

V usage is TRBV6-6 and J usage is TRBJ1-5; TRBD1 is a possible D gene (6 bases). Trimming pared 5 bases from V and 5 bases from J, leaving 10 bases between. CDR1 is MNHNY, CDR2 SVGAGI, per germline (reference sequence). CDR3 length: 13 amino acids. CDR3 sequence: CASSGTPYQPQHF. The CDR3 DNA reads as TGTGCCAGCAGTGGGACACCATATCAGCCCCAGCATTTT.

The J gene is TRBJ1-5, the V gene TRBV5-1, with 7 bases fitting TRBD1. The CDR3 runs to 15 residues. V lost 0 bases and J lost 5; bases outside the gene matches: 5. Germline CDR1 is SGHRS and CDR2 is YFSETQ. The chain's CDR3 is CASSLGQGPYQPQHF. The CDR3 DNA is TGCGCCAGCAGCTTGGGACAGGGCCCCTATCAGCCCCAGCATTTT. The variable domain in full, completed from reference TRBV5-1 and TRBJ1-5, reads KAGVTQTPRYLIKTRGQQVTLSCSPISGHRSVSWYQQTPGQGLQFLFEYFSETQRNKGNFPGRFSGRQFSNSRSEMNVSTLELGDSALYLCASSLGQGPYQPQHFGDGTRLSIL.

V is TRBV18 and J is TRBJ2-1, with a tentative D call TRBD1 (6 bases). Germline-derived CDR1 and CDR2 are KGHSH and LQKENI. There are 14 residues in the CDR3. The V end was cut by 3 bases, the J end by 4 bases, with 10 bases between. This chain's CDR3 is CASSPQTGYNEQFF. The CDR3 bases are TGTGCCAGCTCACCTCAAACAGGGTACAATGAGCAGTTCTTC.

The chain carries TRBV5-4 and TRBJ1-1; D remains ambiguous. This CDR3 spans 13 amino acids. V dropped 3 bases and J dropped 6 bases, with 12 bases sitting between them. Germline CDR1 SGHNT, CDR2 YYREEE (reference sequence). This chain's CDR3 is CASSWRGSPEAFF. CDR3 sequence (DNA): TGTGCCAGCAGCTGGCGGGGAAGTCCTGAAGCTTTCTTT.

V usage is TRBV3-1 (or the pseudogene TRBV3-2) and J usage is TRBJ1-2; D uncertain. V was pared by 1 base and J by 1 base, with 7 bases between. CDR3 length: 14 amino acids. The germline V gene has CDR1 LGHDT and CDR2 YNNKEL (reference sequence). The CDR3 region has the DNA TGTGCCAGCAGCCAAGCAGGCAGTAACTATGGCTACACCTTC. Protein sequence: CASSQAGSNYGYTF.

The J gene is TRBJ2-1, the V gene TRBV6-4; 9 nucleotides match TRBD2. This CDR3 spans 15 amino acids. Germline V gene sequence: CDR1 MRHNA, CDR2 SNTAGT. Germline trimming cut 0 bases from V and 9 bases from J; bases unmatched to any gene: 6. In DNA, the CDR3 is TGTGCCAGCAGTGACTCCGGGACTAGCAACGGTGAGCAGTTCTTC. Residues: CASSDSGTSNGEQFF.

DNA of the CDR3: TGTGCCATCAGGAGGAACCTGGGTTCGGGACAGGGGGCTGTAGAGGAAAAACTGTTTTTT. It codes for CAIRRNLGSGQGAVEEKLFF. The chain employs TRBV10-3 and TRBJ1-4, with TRBD1 matching over 12 bases. The CDR3 has 20 amino acids. V trimming: 6 bases; J trimming: 8 bases; junction bases outside the gene matches: 22. The germline V gene encodes CDR1 ENHRY and CDR2 SYGVKD.

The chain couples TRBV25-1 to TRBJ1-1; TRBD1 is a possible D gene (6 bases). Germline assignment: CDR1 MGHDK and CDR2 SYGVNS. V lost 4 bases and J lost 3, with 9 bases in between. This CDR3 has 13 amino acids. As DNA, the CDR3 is TGTGCCAGCAGTGGGACAGACGACACTGAAGCTTTCTTT. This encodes CASSGTDDTEAFF.

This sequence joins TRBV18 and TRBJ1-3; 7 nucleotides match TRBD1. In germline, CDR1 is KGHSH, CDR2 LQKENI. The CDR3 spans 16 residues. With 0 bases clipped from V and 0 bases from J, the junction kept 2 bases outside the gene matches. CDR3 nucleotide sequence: TGTGCCAGCTCACCACCGGCAGGGGGCTCTGGAAACACCATATATTTT. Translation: CASSPPAGGSGNTIYF.

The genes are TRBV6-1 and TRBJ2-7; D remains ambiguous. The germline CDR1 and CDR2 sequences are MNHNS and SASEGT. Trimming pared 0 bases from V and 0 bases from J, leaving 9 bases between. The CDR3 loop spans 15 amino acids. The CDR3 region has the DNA TGTGCCAGCAGTGAAGCCCGCCTCAGCTCCTACGAGCAGTACGTC. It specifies CASSEARLSSYEQYV.

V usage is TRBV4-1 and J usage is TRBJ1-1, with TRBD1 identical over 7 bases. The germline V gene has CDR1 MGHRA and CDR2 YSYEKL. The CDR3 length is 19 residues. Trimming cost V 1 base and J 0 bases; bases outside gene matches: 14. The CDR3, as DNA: TGCGCCAGCAGCCAAGCCCAATTCCGGGACAGCCCCCTGAACACTGAAGCTTTCTTT. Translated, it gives CASSQAQFRDSPLNTEAFF.

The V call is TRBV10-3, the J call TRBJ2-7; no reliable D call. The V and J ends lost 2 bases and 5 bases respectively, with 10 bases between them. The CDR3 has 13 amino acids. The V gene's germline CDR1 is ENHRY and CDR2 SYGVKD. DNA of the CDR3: TGTGCCATCAGTGAGGCGGCCCGGGACGAGCAGTACGTC. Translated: CAISEAARDEQYV.

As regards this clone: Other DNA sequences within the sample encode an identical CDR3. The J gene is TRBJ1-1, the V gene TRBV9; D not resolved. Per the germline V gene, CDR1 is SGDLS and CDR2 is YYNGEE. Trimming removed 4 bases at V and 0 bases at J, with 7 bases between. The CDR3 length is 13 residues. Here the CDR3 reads CASSPVLNTEAFF. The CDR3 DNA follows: TGTGCCAGCAGCCCCGTTTTGAACACTGAAGCTTTCTTT.

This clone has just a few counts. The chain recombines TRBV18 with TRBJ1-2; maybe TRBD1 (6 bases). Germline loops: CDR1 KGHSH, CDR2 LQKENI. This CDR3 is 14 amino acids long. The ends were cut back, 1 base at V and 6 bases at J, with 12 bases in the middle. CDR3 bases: TGTGCCAGCTCACCACAGGGTGCAGGGGATGGCTACACCTTC. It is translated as CASSPQGAGDGYTF.

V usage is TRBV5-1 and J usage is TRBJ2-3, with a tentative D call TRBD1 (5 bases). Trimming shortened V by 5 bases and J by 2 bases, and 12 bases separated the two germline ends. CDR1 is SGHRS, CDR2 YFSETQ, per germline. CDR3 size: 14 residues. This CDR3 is CASRNPRDTDTQYF. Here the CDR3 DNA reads TGCGCCAGCAGGAACCCCAGGGACACAGATACGCAGTATTTT. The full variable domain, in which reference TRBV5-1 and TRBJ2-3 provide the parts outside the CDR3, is KAGVTQTPRYLIKTRGQQVTLSCSPISGHRSVSWYQQTPGQGLQFLFEYFSETQRNKGNFPGRFSGRQFSNSRSEMNVSTLELGDSALYLCASRNPRDTDTQYFGPGTRLTVL.

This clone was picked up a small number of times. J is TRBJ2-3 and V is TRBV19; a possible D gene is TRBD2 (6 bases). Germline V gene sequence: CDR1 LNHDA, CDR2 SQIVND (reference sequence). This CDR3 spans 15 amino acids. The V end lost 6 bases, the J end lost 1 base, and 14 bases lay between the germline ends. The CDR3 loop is CASRLTSRRTDTQYF. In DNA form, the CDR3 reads TGTGCCAGTAGACTTACTAGCCGACGCACAGATACGCAGTATTTT. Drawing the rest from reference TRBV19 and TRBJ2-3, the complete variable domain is DGGITQSPKYLFRKEGQNVTLSCEQNLNHDAMYWYRQDPGQGLRLIYYSQIVNDFQKGDIAEGYSVSREKKESFPLTVTSAQKNPTAFYLCASRLTSRRTDTQYFGPGTRLTVL.

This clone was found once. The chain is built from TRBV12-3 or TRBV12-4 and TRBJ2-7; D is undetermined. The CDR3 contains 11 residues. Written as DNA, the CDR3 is TGTACTATCCCGCGCAACTACGAGCAGTACGTC. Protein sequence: CTIPRNYEQYV.

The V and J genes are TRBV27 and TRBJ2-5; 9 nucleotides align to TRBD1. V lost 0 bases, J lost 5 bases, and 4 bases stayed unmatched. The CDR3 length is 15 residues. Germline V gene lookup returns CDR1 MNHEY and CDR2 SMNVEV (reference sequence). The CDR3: CASSLSWTGVETQYF. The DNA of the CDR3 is TGTGCCAGCAGTTTATCCTGGACAGGGGTTGAGACCCAGTACTTC.

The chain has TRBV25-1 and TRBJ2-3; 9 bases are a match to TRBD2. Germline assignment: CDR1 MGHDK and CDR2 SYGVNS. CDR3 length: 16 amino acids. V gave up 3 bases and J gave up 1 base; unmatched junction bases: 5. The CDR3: CASSELWTSGTDTQYF. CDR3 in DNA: TGTGCCAGCAGTGAGCTATGGACTAGCGGCACAGATACGCAGTATTTT. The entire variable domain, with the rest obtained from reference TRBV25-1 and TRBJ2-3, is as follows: EADIYQTPRYLVIGTGKKITLECSQTMGHDKMYWYQQDPGMELHLIHYSYGVNSTEKGDLSSESTVSRIRTEHFPLTLESARPSHTSQYLCASSELWTSGTDTQYFGPGTRLTVL.

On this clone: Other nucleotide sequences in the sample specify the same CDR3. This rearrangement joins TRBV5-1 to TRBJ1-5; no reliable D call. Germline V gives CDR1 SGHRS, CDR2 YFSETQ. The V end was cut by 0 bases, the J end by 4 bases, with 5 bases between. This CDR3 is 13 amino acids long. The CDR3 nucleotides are TGCGCCAGCAGCTTGGCCGGGAATCAGCCCCAGCATTTT. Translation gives CASSLAGNQPQHF.